The clone carrying this T cell receptor beta chain appeared a few times. Its antigen is not known. The sample is drawn from a study of blood T cells in healthy people across ages. This CDR3 contains 15 residues. Germline CDR1 MGHRA, CDR2 YSYEKL. Losses at the gene ends were 2 bases for V and 6 bases for J; bases not matched to a gene: 8. Sample-barcoded 5' priming and a J-beta primer mix drove a second PCR of about 6 to 11 cycles. The template-switch adaptor, which had 12 random nucleotides, put a tag on each cDNA molecule. TCRdb re-called the 5' RACE reads through MiXCR, storing one row per CDR3 protein. This table has over a million distinct CDR3 sequences, 35% to 45% appearing once. Study-wide findings and caveats: Estimated diversity across one million T cells was deemed an underestimate.

The clonotype was recovered from a woman between 18 and 30 years old in good health. Sequencing input: blood. V gene TRBV4-1 combines with J gene TRBJ1-1; 8 nucleotides line up with TRBD1. For the CDR3, the DNA is TGCGCCAGCAGCCAATGGGAACAGGGGGGGGCTGAAGCTTTCTTT. Translation: CASSQWEQGGAEAFF.